This T cell receptor beta chain was sequenced during a study of cytomegalovirus exposure and HLA in healthy donors. Participants comprised healthy donors of bone marrow. General study results and limits: Association of a missense DCLRE1C variant with TCR beta V- and J-gene trimming was reported in a later analysis.

Use of 60 Vbeta and 13 Jbeta primers characterized the PCR. Here immunoSEQ multiplex PCR was the method, and the copy in TCRdb shows in-frame clones only, minus some. This table holds over 80,000 clones, around 84% found once. Note on this clone: Its target is unknown.

The clonotype comes from a middle-aged woman in good health and CMV-seronegative. The sample comprised PBMCs.

The CDR3 nucleotides read TGTGCCAGCAGTCCCGACTTCGCCCCTTACACAGATACGCAGTATTTT. This translates into CASSPDFAPYTDTQYF. The chain links TRBV14 to TRBJ2-3, with unresolved D. Germline V lookup: CDR1 SGHDN, CDR2 FVKESK. This CDR3 is 16 amino acids long. V was cut by 6 bases and J by 2 bases, with 18 bases left in between.